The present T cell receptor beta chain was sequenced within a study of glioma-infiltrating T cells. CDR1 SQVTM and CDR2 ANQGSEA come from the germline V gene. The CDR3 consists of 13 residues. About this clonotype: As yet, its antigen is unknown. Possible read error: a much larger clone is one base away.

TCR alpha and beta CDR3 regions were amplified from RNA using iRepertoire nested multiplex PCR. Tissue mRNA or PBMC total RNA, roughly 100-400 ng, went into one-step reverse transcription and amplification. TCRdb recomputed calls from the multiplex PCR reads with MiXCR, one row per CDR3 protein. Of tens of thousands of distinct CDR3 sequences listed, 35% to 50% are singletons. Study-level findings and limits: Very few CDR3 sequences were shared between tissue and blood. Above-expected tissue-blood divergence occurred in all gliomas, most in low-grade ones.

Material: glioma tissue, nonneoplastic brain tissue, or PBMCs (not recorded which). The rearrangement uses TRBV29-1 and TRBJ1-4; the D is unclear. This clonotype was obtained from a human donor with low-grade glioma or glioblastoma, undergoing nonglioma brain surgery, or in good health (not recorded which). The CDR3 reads CSVGRQLNEELFF. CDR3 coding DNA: TGCAGCGTCGGTAGACAACTAAATGAAGAACTGTTTTTT.